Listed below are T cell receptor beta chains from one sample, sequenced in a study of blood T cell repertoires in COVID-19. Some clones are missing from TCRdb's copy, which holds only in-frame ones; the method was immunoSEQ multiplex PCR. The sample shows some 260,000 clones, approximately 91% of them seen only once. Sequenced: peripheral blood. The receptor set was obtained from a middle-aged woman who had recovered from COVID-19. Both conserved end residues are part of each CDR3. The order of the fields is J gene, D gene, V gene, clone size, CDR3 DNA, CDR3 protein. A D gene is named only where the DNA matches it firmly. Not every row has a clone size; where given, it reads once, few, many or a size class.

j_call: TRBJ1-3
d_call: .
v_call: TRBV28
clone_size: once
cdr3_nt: TGTGCCAGCAGTTTAATGAGGGGAAACACCATATATTTT
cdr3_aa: CASSLMRGNTIYF

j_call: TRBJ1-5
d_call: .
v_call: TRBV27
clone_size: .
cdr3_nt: TGTGCCAGCAGTTTATTCGCCTCCTATCGGAATCAGCCCCAGCATTTT
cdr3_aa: CASSLFASYRNQPQHF

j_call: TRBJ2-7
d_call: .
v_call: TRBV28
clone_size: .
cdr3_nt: TGTGCCAGCAGTTTCACAGACCTAACCTACGAGCAGTACTTC
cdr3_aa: CASSFTDLTYEQYF

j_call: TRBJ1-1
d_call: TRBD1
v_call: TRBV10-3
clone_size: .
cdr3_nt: TGTGCCATCAGTGAGCCCCGGGACAGGGCTGAAGCTTTCTTT
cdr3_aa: CAISEPRDRAEAFF

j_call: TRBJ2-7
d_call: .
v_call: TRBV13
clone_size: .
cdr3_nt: TGTGCCAGCGGCCAATCCTACGAGCAGTACTTC
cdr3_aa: CASGQSYEQYF

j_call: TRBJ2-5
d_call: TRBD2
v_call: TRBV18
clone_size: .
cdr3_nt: TGTGCCAGCTCACCACCATCACGCGGGAGGGCTGGAGAGACCCAGTACTTC
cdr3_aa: CASSPPSRGRAGETQYF

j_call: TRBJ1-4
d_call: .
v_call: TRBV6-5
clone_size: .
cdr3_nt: TGTGCCAGCACCGTTTATGAAAAACTGTTTTTT
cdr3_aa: CASTVYEKLFF

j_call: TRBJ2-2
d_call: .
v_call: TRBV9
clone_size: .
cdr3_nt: TGTGCCAGCAGCGTAACTGGGAACACCGGGGAGCTGTTTTTT
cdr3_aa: CASSVTGNTGELFF

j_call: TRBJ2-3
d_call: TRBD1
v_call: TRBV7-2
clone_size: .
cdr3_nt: TGTGCCAGCAGCCCCGGACAGGGGAGAGATACGCAGTATTTT
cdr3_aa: CASSPGQGRDTQYF

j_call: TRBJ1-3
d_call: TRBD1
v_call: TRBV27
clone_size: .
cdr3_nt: TGTGCCAGCAGTTTATCAGGGGGCCCTGGAAACACCATATATTTT
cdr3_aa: CASSLSGGPGNTIYF

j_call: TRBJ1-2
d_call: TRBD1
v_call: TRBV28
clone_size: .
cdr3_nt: TGTGCCAGCAGTGACCTGACAGGGCTGGGGTATGGCTACACCTTC
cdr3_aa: CASSDLTGLGYGYTF

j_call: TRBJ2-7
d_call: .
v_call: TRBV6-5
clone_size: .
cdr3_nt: TGTGCCAGCAGTTACTCGCAGGGATGGGAGCAGTACTTC
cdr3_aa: CASSYSQGWEQYF

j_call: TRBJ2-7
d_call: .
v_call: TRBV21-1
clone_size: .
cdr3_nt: TGTGCCAGCAGCAAAGACCGGCGGGGGACACCGGAGGGACCCGAGCAGTACTTC
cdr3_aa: CASSKDRRGTPEGPEQYF

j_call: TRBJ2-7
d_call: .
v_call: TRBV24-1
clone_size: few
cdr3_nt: TGTGCCACCAGTGACTCCGGGTCCTACGAGCAGTACTTC
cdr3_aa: CATSDSGSYEQYF

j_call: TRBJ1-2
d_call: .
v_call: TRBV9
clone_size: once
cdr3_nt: TGTGCCAGCACGGACAGCCGCTATGGCTACACCTTC
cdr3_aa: CASTDSRYGYTF